Following are 30 T cell receptor beta chains from one sample sequenced in a study of spatial heterogeneity in lung cancer. Time point noted: blood at routine non-recurrence follow-up after resection. Extraction of whole RNA from tumor, nontumor lung or frozen PBMC preceded unsorted sequencing. Each CDR3 protein gets one entry after TCRdb re-called the 5' RACE reads with MiXCR. The profile covers approximately 50,000 distinct CDR3 sequences, with around 7% appearing a single time and 35% taken by the ten largest. The specimen was PBMCs, collected at follow-up. Receptors were obtained from a female donor with early-stage non-small cell lung cancer.

This clonotype has at least ten counts. This sequence joins TRBV21-1 and TRBJ2-7. TRBV21-1 is listed as a pseudogene. The CDR3 length is 12 residues. CDR3 bases: TGTGCCAGCAGCCAGACGGCCTACGAGCAGTACTTC. Translation gives CASSQTAYEQYF.

This clonotype was counted a few times. The chain links TRBV28 to TRBJ2-7; D call uncertain. Germline loops: CDR1 MDHEN, CDR2 SYDVKM. The CDR3 contains 15 residues. Trimming shortened V by 2 bases and J by 9 bases, and 20 bases separated the two germline ends. The CDR3 DNA reads as TGTGCCAGCAGTTTACCCGGACGGCCCCTACGAGTGCAGTACTTC. Amino acids: CASSLPGRPLRVQYF.

This chain uses TRBV7-2 with TRBJ2-5, with TRBD2 matching over 8 bases. V dropped 5 bases and J dropped 5; count of bases not matched to a gene: 10. This CDR3 is built from 15 residues. Per germline, CDR1 SGHTA and CDR2 FQGNSA. The CDR3 is CASSGSSGLRETQYF. CDR3 DNA sequence: TGTGCCAGCAGCGGATCTAGCGGGTTAAGGGAGACCCAGTACTTC.

Many counts were recorded for this clonotype. The gene calls are TRBV5-1 and TRBJ1-1, with unresolved D. Germline loops: CDR1 SGHRS, CDR2 YFSETQ. The CDR3 runs to 13 residues. With 2 bases removed from V and 6 bases from J, the gap between germline ends came to 11 bases. The CDR3 bases are TGCGCCAGCAGCTTTATTGGGGTCGCTGAAGCTTTCTTT. Translating it yields CASSFIGVAEAFF.

At least ten counts were recorded for this clonotype. The V and J genes are TRBV12-3 or TRBV12-4 and TRBJ1-6; D call uncertain. This CDR3 contains 13 residues. With 3 bases removed from V and 7 bases from J, the gap between germline ends came to 7 bases. The CDR3 DNA is TGTGCCAGCAGTTTGGTGGGGAATTCACCCCTCCACTTT. The encoded protein is CASSLVGNSPLHF.

This clonotype was recorded at least ten times. The rearrangement joins TRBV5-1 to TRBJ2-5, with D possibly being TRBD2 (5 bases). The CDR3 runs 15 residues. Germline assignment: CDR1 SGHRS and CDR2 YFSETQ. V was shortened by 5 bases and J by 4 bases, with 18 bases between the two germline ends. Here the CDR3 DNA reads TGCGCCAGCAGACAGAGGGAGAGGTTAGCAGAGACCCAGTACTTC. Its translation is CASRQRERLAETQYF.

The chain joins TRBV7-2 to TRBJ1-6; D call uncertain. Trimming cost V 5 bases and J 9 bases, with 14 bases left between them. This CDR3 is 14 amino acids long. Germline CDR1 SGHTA, CDR2 FQGNSA. Here the CDR3 reads CASSQGGLGSPLHF. As DNA, the CDR3 is TGTGCCAGCAGCCAAGGAGGACTGGGTTCACCCCTCCACTTT.

This clonotype has only a few counts. CDR3 amino acids: CASTLGGSTDTQYF. DNA of the CDR3: TGTGCCAGCACTTTGGGGGGGAGCACAGATACGCAGTATTTT. This rearrangement joins TRBV12-3 or TRBV12-4 to TRBJ2-3, with 7 bases that match TRBD2. Germline trimming cut 7 bases from V and 0 bases from J; bases unmatched to any gene: 4. The CDR3 consists of 14 residues.

The sample holds many counts of this clonotype. The chain uses TRBV18 and TRBJ2-7, with 9 bases fitting TRBD1. J gave up 3 bases and V 5 bases, and 8 bases lay outside the gene matches. Looked up from germline, CDR1 is KGHSH and CDR2 is LQKENI. The CDR3 totals 15 residues. The CDR3 DNA is TGTGCCAGCTCAGCCTCGGGACAGGGTTTCTACGAGCAGTACTTC. Amino acid sequence: CASSASGQGFYEQYF.

V usage is TRBV12-2 and J usage is TRBJ1-5; no DNA check was done on the table's D call, TRBD1. TRBV12-2 is recorded as a pseudogene. The CDR3 is 15 residues long. The CDR3 DNA reads TGTGCAAGTCGCTCCCCGACAGGGGACAATCAGCCCCAGCATTTT. It encodes CASRSPTGDNQPQHF.

This clonotype occurred a few times. The CDR3 nucleotides are TGTGCCAGCAGCCAGCCGGGACAGGGGGGCTATCAGCCCCAGCATTTT. Translating gives CASSQPGQGGYQPQHF. The J gene is TRBJ1-5, the V gene TRBV7-2; 11 bases map to TRBD1. This CDR3 spans 16 amino acids. The junction had 8 bases not matched to a gene; V was cut back by 5 bases and J by 5 bases. CDR1 is SGHTA, CDR2 FQGNSA, per germline.

In its sample, this clonotype was seen many times. V and J are TRBV7-7 and TRBJ2-3; the D gene is possibly TRBD1 (6 bases). Germline-derived CDR1 and CDR2 are SSHAT and FNYEAQ (reference sequence). The V end was cut by 5 bases, the J end by 6 bases, with 12 bases between. The CDR3 has 13 amino acids. The CDR3 region is CASSATGMDTQYF. In nucleotides, the CDR3 is TGTGCCAGCAGCGCAACAGGGATGGATACGCAGTATTTT.

This clonotype was found many times. The chain carries TRBV5-6 and TRBJ2-1; D unclear. V was clipped by 2 bases and J by 5 bases, with 5 bases between them. CDR1 is SGHDT and CDR2 is YYEEEE in the germline V gene. This CDR3 spans 12 amino acids. CDR3 sequence reads: CASSLVDNEQFF. The DNA for the CDR3 is TGTGCCAGCAGCTTAGTAGACAATGAGCAGTTCTTC.

This clonotype was observed many times. The rearrangement joins TRBV7-2 to TRBJ2-1, with D possibly TRBD1 on 7 matching bases. The germline V gene has CDR1 SGHTA and CDR2 FQGNSA. The CDR3 extends over 17 amino acids. Trimming took off 5 bases at V and 0 bases at J, with 17 bases between the two ends. CDR3 bases: TGTGCCAGCAGCCCCCAGGGGGGCCCGACCTCCTACAATGAGCAGTTCTTC. It is translated as CASSPQGGPTSYNEQFF. The complete variable domain, with remaining parts taken from reference TRBV7-2 and TRBJ2-1, reads GAGVSQSPSNKVTEKGKDVELRCDPISGHTALYWYRQSLGQGLEFLIYFQGNSAPDKSGLPSDRFSAERTGGSVSTLTIQRTQQEDSAVYLCASSPQGGPTSYNEQFFGPGTRLTVL.

This chain links TRBV18 with TRBJ2-3; D gene ambiguous. Germline CDR1 reads KGHSH; CDR2 reads LQKENI. V dropped 3 bases and J dropped 5 bases, with 6 bases sitting between them. CDR3 length equals 12 residues. In DNA, the CDR3 is TGTGCCAGCTCACCGGTTAAAGATACGCAGTATTTT. Its translation is CASSPVKDTQYF.

Only a few counts were recorded for this clonotype. The CDR3 spells CASSGLLAVPYNEQFF. The CDR3 DNA reads as TGTGCCAGCAGCGGTTTACTAGCAGTCCCCTACAATGAGCAGTTCTTC. V is TRBV21-1 and J is TRBJ2-1; the D call TRBD2 from the table was never checked on the DNA. TRBV21-1 is flagged as a pseudogene. This CDR3 region has 16 residues.

The V and J genes are TRBV4-3 and TRBJ1-6; no firm D call. Trimming shortened V by 0 bases and J by 7 bases, and 13 bases separated the two germline ends. Germline loops: CDR1 LGHNA, CDR2 YSLEER. The CDR3 loop spans 16 amino acids. For the CDR3, the DNA is TGCGCCAGCAGCCAAGATCCGGCAGATACAAATTCACCCCTCCACTTT. It encodes CASSQDPADTNSPLHF.

This clonotype has a handful of counts. This chain uses TRBV28 with TRBJ1-2, with 9 bases aligning to TRBD1. The germline CDR1 and CDR2 sequences are MDHEN and SYDVKM. The CDR3 sequence is 16 residues long. V lost 6 bases to trimming and J lost 1 base; unmatched junction nucleotides: 9. CDR3 DNA: TGTGCCAGCAGGACACCGGGACAGGGCGTTAACTATGGCTACACCTTC. It codes for CASRTPGQGVNYGYTF.

This clonotype has just a few counts. The chain employs TRBV7-3 and TRBJ2-6; D call uncertain. Germline CDR1 and CDR2: SGHTA and FQGTGA. This CDR3 is 15 amino acids long. V shed 5 bases and J shed 0 bases, with 8 bases lying between them. In DNA, the CDR3 is TGTGCCAGCAGCCCCAGGAGCTCTGGGGCCAACGTCCTGACTTTC. It yields the protein CASSPRSSGANVLTF. Complete variable domain (other parts from reference TRBV7-3 and TRBJ2-6): GAGVSQTPSNKVTEKGKYVELRCDPISGHTALYWYRQSLGQGPEFLIYFQGTGAADDSGLPNDRFFAVRPEGSVSTLKIQRTERGDSAVYLCASSPRSSGANVLTFGAGSRLTVL.

As regards this clonotype: With a much larger clone just one base away, this may be a read error. The chain recombines TRBV5-1 with TRBJ2-5; D is perhaps TRBD1 (5 bases). Germline CDR1 and CDR2: SGHRS and YFSETQ. V was trimmed by 1 base and J by 3 bases, leaving 10 bases between them. This CDR3 has 14 amino acids. In DNA, the CDR3 is TGCGCCAGCAGCTTGACCAGCAGGGAAGAGACCCAGTACTTC. It translates to CASSLTSREETQYF.

There are many counts of this clonotype. The chain uses TRBV7-2 and TRBJ2-6; 7 nucleotides align to TRBD2. Trimming took 4 bases from V and 2 from J; bases not matched to a gene: 11. The length of the CDR3 is 18 residues. Germline-derived CDR1 and CDR2 are SGHTA and FQGNSA. The CDR3 is CASSWGGASGTGANVLTF. The CDR3 DNA reads TGTGCCAGCAGCTGGGGAGGGGCAAGTGGAACTGGGGCCAACGTCCTGACTTTC.

This clonotype was seen ten or more times. The DNA is left out, because the CDR3 cannot be placed on it with certainty; the CDR3 is given as TCRdb lists it. CDR3 amino acids: CSARSSLGTGETQYF. This sequence joins TRBV20-1 and TRBJ2-5. In germline, CDR1 is DFQATT, CDR2 SNEGSKA (reference sequence). The CDR3 is 15 residues long, ends included.

This chain uses TRBV6-5 with TRBJ1-1; D uncertain. The CDR3 covers 13 residues. The germline gives CDR1 MNHEY, CDR2 SVGAGI. Deletions cut 4 bases from V and 0 bases from J, with 6 bases between. CDR3 sequence (DNA): TGTGCCAGCAGTTTGTGGGTGAACACTGAAGCTTTCTTT. It specifies CASSLWVNTEAFF.

This clonotype appeared a few times. This rearrangement joins TRBV5-1 to TRBJ2-2; tentatively, D is TRBD1 (5 bases). The V end lost 7 bases, the J end lost 2 bases, and 12 bases lay between the germline ends. The germline CDR1 and CDR2 sequences are SGHRS and YFSETQ. The CDR3 is 14 amino acids. The CDR3 DNA is TGCGCCAGCTCGGAAGGGGTAAACACCGGGGAGCTGTTTTTT. Its translation is CASSEGVNTGELFF.

This clonotype was seen a handful of times. The V and J genes are TRBV7-8 and TRBJ1-4; D is possibly TRBD1 (6 bases). Trimming stripped 1 base from V and 5 bases from J, with 11 bases between. CDR1 is SGHVS and CDR2 is FQNEAQ in the germline V gene. The CDR3 loop spans 15 amino acids. The chain's CDR3 is CASSLDGGLNEKLFF. As DNA, the CDR3 is TGTGCCAGCAGCTTAGATGGGGGGCTCAATGAAAAACTGTTTTTT. Full variable domain (remainder filled in from reference TRBV7-8 and TRBJ1-4): GAGVSQSPRYKVAKRGQDVALRCDPISGHVSLFWYQQALGQGPEFLTYFQNEAQLDKSGLPSDRFFAERPEGSVSTLKIQRTQQEDSAVYLCASSLDGGLNEKLFFGSGTQLSVL.

This clonotype showed up just a few times. CDR3 region: CASSLQAMGGELFF. DNA for the CDR3: TGTGCCAGCAGCTTACAGGCTATGGGTGGGGAGCTGTTTTTT. This rearrangement joins TRBV7-8 to TRBJ2-2; D is ambiguous. The V end was cut by 2 bases, the J end by 8 bases, with 12 bases between. Germline CDR1 is SGHVS and CDR2 is FQNEAQ. This CDR3 region has 14 residues.

The table lists this clonotype with many counts. The V and J genes are TRBV4-1 and TRBJ1-2; D might be TRBD1 (5 bases). The CDR3 loop spans 16 amino acids. Germline values: CDR1 MGHRA, CDR2 YSYEKL. The V gene lost 0 bases and the J gene lost 0 bases, with 11 bases spanning the gap. The CDR3 region has the DNA TGCGCCAGCAGCCAAGATCCTGGGGGTACTAACTATGGCTACACCTTC. Translation: CASSQDPGGTNYGYTF.

This clonotype was counted only a few times. The chain uses TRBV12-3 or TRBV12-4 and TRBJ2-7; possibly TRBD1 or TRBD2 for D (5 bases each). V was pared by 3 bases and J by 5 bases, with 14 bases between. The CDR3 has 14 amino acids. CDR3 residues: CASSLSSGRNEQYF. The CDR3, as DNA: TGTGCCAGCAGTTTGTCGTCGGGGCGGAACGAGCAGTACTTC.

About this clonotype itself: At one end the junction does not follow the germline gene, possibly because of a read error. The chain employs TRBV10-2 and TRBJ1-1; a weak D match, TRBD1 (6 bases). Germline V lookup: CDR1 WSHSY, CDR2 SAAADI. CDR3 length equals 14 residues. This CDR3 reads CASRTGTRNAEAFF. CDR3 coding DNA: TGCGCCAGCAGGACCGGGACACGGAACGCTGAAGCTTTCTTT.

This clonotype was seen at least ten times. The chain has TRBV12-5 and TRBJ2-1, with TRBD2 matching over 8 bases. The CDR3 loop spans 15 amino acids. The trim removed 4 bases at V and 8 bases at J, leaving 10 bases unmatched. Germline lookup yields CDR1 LGHNT and CDR2 FRNRAP. Here the CDR3 reads CASGSGSGGRDEQFF. CDR3 DNA: TGTGCTAGTGGTTCAGGCAGCGGGGGAAGAGATGAGCAGTTCTTC.